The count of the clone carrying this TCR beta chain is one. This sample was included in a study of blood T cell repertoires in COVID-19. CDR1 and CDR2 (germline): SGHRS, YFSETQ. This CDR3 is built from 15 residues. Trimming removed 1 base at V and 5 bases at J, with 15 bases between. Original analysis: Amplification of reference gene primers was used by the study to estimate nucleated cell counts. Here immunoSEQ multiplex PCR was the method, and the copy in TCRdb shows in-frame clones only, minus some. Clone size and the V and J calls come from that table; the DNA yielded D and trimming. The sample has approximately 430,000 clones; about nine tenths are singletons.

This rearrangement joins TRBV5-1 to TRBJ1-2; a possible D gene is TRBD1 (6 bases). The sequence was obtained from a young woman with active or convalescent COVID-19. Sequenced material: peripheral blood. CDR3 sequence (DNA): TGCGCCAGCAGCTTGTCGGGGGGCGTTAGGTATGGCTACACCTTC. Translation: CASSLSGGVRYGYTF.